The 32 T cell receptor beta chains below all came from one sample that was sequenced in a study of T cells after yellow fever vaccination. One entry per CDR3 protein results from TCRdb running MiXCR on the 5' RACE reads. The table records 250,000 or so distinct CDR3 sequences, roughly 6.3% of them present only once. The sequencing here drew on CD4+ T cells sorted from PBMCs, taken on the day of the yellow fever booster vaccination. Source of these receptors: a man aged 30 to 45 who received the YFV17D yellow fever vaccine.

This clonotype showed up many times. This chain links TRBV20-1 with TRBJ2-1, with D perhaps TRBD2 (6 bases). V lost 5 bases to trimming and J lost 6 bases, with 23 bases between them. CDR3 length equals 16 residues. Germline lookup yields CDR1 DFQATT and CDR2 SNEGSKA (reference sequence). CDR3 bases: TGCAGTGCTTTGCCCCCCATCGGAGGGCCACGCAATGAGCAGTTCTTC. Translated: CSALPPIGGPRNEQFF.

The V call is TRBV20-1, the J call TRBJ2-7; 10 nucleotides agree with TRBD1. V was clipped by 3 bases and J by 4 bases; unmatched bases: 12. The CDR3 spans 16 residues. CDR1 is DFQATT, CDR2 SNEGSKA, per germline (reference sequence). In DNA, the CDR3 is TGCAGTGCTAGGAGAGATGGGACAGGGGTCACGTACGAGCAGTACTTC. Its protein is CSARRDGTGVTYEQYF.

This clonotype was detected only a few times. CDR3 sequence reads: CATSGGQGSDGYTF. CDR3 nucleotide sequence: TGTGCCACCAGTGGAGGACAGGGGAGTGACGGCTACACCTTC. The chain has TRBV24-1 and TRBJ1-2; 9 bases match TRBD1. The V segment lost 5 bases and the J segment 8 bases; nucleotides outside the gene matches: 8. The CDR3 covers 14 residues. CDR1 is KGHDR, CDR2 SFDVKD, per germline.

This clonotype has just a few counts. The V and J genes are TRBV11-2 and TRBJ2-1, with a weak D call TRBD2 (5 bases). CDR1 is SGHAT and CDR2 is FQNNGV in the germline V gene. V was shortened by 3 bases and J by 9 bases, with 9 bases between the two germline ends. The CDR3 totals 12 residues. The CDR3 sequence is CASSFGVAEQFF. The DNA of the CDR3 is TGTGCCAGCAGCTTCGGGGTGGCTGAGCAGTTCTTC.

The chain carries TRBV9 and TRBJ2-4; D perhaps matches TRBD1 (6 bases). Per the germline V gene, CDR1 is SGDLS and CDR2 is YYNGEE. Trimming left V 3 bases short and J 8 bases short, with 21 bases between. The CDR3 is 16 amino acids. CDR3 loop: CASSGGFSWGLDIQYF. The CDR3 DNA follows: TGTGCCAGCAGCGGGGGGTTTAGTTGGGGGCTAGACATTCAGTACTTC. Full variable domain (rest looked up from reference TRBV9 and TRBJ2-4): DSGVTQTPKHLITATGQRVTLRCSPRSGDLSVYWYQQSLDQGLQFLIQYYNGEERAKGNILERFSAQQFPDLHSELNLSSLELGDSALYFCASSGGFSWGLDIQYFGAGTRLSVL.

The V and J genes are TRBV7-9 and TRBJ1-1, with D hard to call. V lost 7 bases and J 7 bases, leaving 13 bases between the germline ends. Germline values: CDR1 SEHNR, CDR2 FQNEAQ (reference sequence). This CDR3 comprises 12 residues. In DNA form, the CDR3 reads TGTGCCAGCACCCGACTCCTTTATGAAGCTTTCTTT. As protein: CASTRLLYEAFF.

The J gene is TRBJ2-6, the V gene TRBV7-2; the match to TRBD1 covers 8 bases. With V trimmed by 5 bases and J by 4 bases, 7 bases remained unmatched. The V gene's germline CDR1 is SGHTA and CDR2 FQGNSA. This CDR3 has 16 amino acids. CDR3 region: CASSTGTGAGANVLTF. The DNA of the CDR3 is TGTGCCAGCAGCACGGGGACAGGAGCAGGGGCCAACGTCCTGACTTTC. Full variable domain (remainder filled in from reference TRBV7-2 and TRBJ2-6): GAGVSQSPSNKVTEKGKDVELRCDPISGHTALYWYRQSLGQGLEFLIYFQGNSAPDKSGLPSDRFSAERTGGSVSTLTIQRTQQEDSAVYLCASSTGTGAGANVLTFGAGSRLTVL.

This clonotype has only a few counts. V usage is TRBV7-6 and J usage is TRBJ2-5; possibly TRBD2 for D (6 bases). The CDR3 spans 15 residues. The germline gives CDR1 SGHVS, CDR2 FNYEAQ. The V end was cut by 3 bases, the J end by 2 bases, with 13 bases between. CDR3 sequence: CASSFTPGRQETQYF. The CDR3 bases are TGTGCCAGCAGCTTCACACCAGGGAGGCAAGAGACCCAGTACTTC. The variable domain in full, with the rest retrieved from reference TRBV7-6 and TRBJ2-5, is GAGVSQSPRYKVTKRGQDVALRCDPISGHVSLYWYRQALGQGPEFLTYFNYEAQQDKSGLPNDRFSAERPEGSISTLTIQRTEQRDSAMYRCASSFTPGRQETQYFGPGTRLLVL.

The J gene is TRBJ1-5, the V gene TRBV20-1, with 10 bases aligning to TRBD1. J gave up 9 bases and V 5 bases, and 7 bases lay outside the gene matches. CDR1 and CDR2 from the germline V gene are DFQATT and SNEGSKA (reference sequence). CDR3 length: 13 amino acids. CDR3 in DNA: TGCAGTGCTGAAAGACAGGGGGCCTTGCCCCAGCATTTT. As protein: CSAERQGALPQHF.

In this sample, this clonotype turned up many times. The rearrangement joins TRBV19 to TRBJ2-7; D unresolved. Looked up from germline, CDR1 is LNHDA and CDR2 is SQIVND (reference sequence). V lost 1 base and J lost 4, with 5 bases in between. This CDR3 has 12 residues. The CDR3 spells CASSIVPYEQYF. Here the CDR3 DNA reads TGTGCCAGTAGTATAGTACCTTACGAGCAGTACTTC. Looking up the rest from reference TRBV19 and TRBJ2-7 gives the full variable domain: DGGITQSPKYLFRKEGQNVTLSCEQNLNHDAMYWYRQDPGQGLRLIYYSQIVNDFQKGDIAEGYSVSREKKESFPLTVTSAQKNPTAFYLCASSIVPYEQYFGPGTRLTVT.

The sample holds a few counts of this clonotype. Written as DNA, the CDR3 is TGTGCCAGCAGTTTGGCAGGGTTTAGTTCACCCCTCCACTTT. This codes for CASSLAGFSSPLHF. The genes are TRBV12-3 or TRBV12-4 and TRBJ1-6, with a weak D call TRBD1 (5 bases). The CDR3 covers 14 residues. V lost 3 bases and J lost 9, with 12 bases in between.

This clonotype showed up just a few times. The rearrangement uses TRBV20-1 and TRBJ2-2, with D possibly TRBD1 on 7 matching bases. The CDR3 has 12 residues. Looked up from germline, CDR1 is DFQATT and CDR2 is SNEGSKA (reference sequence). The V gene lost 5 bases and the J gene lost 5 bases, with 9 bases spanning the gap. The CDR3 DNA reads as TGCAGTGCTCCAGGGGGGACCGGGGAGCTGTTTTTT. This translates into CSAPGGTGELFF.

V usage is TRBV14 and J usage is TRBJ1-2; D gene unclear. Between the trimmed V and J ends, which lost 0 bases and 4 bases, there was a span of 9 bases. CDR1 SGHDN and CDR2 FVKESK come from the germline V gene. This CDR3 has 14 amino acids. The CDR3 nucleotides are TGTGCCAGCAGCCAAGAGATCGGAATCTATGGCTACACCTTC. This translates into CASSQEIGIYGYTF.

CDR3 in amino acids: CSARDRRVTSNGELFF. The CDR3 nucleotides are TGCAGTGCTAGAGATCGCAGGGTGACATCTAACGGGGAGCTGTTTTTT. This chain joins TRBV20-1 and TRBJ2-2, with D perhaps matching TRBD1 (5 bases). The CDR3 has 16 amino acids. Germline V gene data show CDR1 as DFQATT and CDR2 as SNEGSKA (reference sequence). The ends were cut back, 0 bases at V and 7 bases at J, with 18 bases in the middle.

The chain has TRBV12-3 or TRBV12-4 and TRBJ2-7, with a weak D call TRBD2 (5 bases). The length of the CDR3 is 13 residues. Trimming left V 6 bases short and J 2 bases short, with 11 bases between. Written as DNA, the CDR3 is TGTGCCAGCAGCGGGGAGTCCCCCTACGAGCAGTACTTC. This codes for CASSGESPYEQYF.

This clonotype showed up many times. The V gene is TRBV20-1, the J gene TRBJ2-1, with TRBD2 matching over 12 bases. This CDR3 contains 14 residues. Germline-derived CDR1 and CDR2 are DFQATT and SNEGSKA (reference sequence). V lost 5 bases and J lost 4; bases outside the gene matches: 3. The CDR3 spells CSAGTSGRYNEQFF. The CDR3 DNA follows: TGCAGTGCTGGAACTAGCGGGAGGTACAATGAGCAGTTCTTC.

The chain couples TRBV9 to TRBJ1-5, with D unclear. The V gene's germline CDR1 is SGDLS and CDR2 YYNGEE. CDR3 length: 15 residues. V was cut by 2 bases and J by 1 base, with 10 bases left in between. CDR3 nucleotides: TGTGCCAGCAGCGTCCTGGGTCCCAGCAATCAGCCCCAGCATTTT. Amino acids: CASSVLGPSNQPQHF.

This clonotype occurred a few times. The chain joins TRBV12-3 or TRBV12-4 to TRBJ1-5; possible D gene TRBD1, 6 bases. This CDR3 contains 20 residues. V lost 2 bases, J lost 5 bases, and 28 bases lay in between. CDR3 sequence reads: CASSLYRGPYLPEIDQPQHF. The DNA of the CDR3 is TGTGCCAGCAGTTTATACCGGGGGCCCTACCTCCCCGAAATTGATCAGCCCCAGCATTTT.

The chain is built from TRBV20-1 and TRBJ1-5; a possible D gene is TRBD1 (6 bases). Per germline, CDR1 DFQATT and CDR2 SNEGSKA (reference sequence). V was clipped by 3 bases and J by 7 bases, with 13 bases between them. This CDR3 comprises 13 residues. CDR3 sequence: CSARAGVNQPQHF. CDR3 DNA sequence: TGCAGTGCTAGGGCAGGGGTCAACCAGCCCCAGCATTTT.

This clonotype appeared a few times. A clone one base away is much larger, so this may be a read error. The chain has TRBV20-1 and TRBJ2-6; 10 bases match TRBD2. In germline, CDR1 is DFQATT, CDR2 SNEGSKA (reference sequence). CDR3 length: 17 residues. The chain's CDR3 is CCAAPPSGSSGANVLTF. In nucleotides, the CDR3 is TGCTGTGCTGCTCCTCCTAGCGGGAGCTCCGGGGCCAACGTCCTGACTTTC.

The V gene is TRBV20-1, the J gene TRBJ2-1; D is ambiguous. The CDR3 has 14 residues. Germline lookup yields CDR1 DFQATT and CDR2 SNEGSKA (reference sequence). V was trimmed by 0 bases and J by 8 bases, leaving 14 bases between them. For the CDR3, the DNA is TGCAGTGCTAGAGATGGTTCGAGCGTCTATGAGCAGTTCTTC. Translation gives CSARDGSSVYEQFF.

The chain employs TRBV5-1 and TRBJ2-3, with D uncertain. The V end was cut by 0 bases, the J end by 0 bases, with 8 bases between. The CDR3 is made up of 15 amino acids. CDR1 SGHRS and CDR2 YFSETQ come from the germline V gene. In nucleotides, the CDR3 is TGCGCCAGCAGCTTGGGGTGGGTGAGCACAGATACGCAGTATTTT. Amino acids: CASSLGWVSTDTQYF. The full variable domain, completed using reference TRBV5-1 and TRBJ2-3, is KAGVTQTPRYLIKTRGQQVTLSCSPISGHRSVSWYQQTPGQGLQFLFEYFSETQRNKGNFPGRFSGRQFSNSRSEMNVSTLELGDSALYLCASSLGWVSTDTQYFGPGTRLTVL.

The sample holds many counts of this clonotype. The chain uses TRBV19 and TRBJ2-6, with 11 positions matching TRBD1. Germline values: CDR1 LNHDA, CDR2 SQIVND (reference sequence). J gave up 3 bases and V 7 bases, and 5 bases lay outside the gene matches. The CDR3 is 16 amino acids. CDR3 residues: CASTGQGARGANVLTF. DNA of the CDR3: TGTGCCAGTACCGGACAGGGGGCCCGTGGGGCCAACGTCCTGACTTTC.

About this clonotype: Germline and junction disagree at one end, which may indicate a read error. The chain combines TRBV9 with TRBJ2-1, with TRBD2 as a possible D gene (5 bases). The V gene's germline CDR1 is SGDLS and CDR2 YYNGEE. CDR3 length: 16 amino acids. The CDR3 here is CASSPRAPSSYNEQIF. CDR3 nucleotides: TGTGCCAGCAGCCCGAGGGCGCCTAGCTCCTACAATGAGCAGATCTTC.

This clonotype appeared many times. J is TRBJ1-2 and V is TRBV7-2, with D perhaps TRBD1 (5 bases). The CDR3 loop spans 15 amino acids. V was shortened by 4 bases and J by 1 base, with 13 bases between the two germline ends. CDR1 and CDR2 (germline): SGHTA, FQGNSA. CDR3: CASSSNGHINYGYTF. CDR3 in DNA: TGTGCCAGCAGCTCAAACGGACATATTAACTATGGCTACACCTTC.

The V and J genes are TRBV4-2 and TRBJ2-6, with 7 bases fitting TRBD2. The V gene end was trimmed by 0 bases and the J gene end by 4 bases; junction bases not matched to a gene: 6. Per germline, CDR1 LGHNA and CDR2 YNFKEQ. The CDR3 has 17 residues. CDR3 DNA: TGTGCCAGCAGCCAAGAATCGGGAGGCCCCGGGGCCAACGTCCTGACTTTC. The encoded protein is CASSQESGGPGANVLTF.

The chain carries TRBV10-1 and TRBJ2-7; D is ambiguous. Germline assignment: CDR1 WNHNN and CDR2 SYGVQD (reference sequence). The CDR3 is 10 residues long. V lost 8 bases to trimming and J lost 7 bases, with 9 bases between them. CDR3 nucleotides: TGCGCCAGCTCCCCCGGGGAGCAGTACTTC. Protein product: CASSPGEQYF.

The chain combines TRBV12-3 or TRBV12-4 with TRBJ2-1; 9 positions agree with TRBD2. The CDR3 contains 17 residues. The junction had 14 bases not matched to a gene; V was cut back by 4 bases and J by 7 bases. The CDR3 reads CASSSLGGRAPPNEQFF. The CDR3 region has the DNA TGTGCCAGCAGTTCCCTCGGCGGGAGGGCACCTCCGAATGAGCAGTTCTTC.

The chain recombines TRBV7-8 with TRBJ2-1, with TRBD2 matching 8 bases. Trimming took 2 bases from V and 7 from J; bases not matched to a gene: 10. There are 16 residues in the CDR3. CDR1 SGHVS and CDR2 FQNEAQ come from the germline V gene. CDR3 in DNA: TGTGCCAGCAGCTTAACCGGGACTAGAGGCGTAAATGAGCAGTTCTTC. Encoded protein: CASSLTGTRGVNEQFF. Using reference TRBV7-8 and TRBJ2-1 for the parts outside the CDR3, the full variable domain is GAGVSQSPRYKVAKRGQDVALRCDPISGHVSLFWYQQALGQGPEFLTYFQNEAQLDKSGLPSDRFFAERPEGSVSTLKIQRTQQEDSAVYLCASSLTGTRGVNEQFFGPGTRLTVL.

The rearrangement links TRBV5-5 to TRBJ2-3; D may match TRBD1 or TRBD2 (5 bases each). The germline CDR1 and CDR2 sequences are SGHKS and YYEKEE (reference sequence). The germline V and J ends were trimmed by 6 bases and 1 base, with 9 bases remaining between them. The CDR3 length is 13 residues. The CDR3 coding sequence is TGTGCCAGCATCGAGGGGCGCACAGATACGCAGTATTTT. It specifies CASIEGRTDTQYF.

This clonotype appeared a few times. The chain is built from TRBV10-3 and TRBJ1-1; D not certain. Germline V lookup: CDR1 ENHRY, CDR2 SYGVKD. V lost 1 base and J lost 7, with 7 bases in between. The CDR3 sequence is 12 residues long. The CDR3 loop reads CAISEYQLEAFF. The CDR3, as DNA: TGTGCCATCAGTGAGTACCAACTTGAAGCTTTCTTT.

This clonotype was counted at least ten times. In DNA form, the CDR3 reads TGCGCCAGTGGGGCACTTGGAAACACCATATATTTT. Encoded protein: CASGALGNTIYF. This sequence joins TRBV4-3 and TRBJ1-3, with D possibly being TRBD1 (5 bases). This CDR3 has 12 amino acids. Looked up from germline, CDR1 is LGHNA and CDR2 is YSLEER. V shed 9 bases and J shed 3 bases, with 9 bases lying between them.